The 2 T cell receptor beta chains below all came from one sample that was sequenced in a study of technical replicates of blood from a handful of donors. The repertoire was sequenced with immunoSEQ multiplex PCR; TCRdb's copy has only in-frame clones and lacks some. The table shows tens of thousands of clones, with 80% to 95% occurring only once. Specimen: T cells isolated from PBMCs. These receptors originate from a human donor in good health.

This clone occurred once. The chain uses TRBV15 and TRBJ2-7, with TRBD1 matching 10 bases. The V gene end was trimmed by 2 bases and the J gene end by 4 bases; junction bases not matched to a gene: 2. The CDR3 is made up of 14 amino acids. Germline CDR1 reads LNHNV; CDR2 reads YYDKDF (reference sequence). CDR3 nucleotides: TGTGCCACCAGCAGAAGGGACAGGGGATACGAGCAGTACTTC. Protein sequence: CATSRRDRGYEQYF. The entire variable domain, with the rest obtained from reference TRBV15 and TRBJ2-7, is as follows: DAMVIQNPRYQVTQFGKPVTLSCSQTLNHNVMYWYQQKSSQAPKLLFHYYDKDFNNEADTPDNFQSRRPNTSFCFLDIRSPGLGDTAMYLCATSRRDRGYEQYFGPGTRLTVT.

The rearrangement uses TRBV27 and TRBJ1-3, with D possibly being TRBD1 (6 bases). Germline CDR1 MNHEY, CDR2 SMNVEV (reference sequence). CDR3 length: 13 residues. The V and J ends lost 5 bases and 7 bases respectively, with 12 bases between them. DNA of the CDR3: TGTGCCAGCAGTATGTTTCAGGGGAACACCATATATTTT. Protein sequence: CASSMFQGNTIYF.